This entry lists 26 T cell receptor beta chains sequenced from one sample in a study of glioma-infiltrating T cells after dendritic cell vaccination. The table came from immunoSEQ multiplex PCR; TCRdb's copy has only in-frame clones and leaves some out. The sample gives 93,000 or so clones, roughly four fifths of which show up once; 10% to 15% is in the top ten. The input for sequencing was blood, taken before dendritic cell vaccination. These receptors came from a human donor with glioblastoma.

The J gene is TRBJ2-1, the V gene TRBV11-3; TRBD1 might be the D (5 bases). V lost 3 bases and J lost 13, with 13 bases in between. The V gene's germline CDR1 is SGHNT and CDR2 YENEEA. This CDR3 contains 12 residues. In nucleotides, the CDR3 is TGTGCCAGCAGCTTTGGGGCGTTCGTTCAGTTCTTC. This gives the protein CASSFGAFVQFF.

The table lists this clone with a count of one. The chain joins TRBV6-5 to TRBJ1-3; tentatively, D is TRBD1 (5 bases). The CDR3 is 15 residues long. The V end was cut by 2 bases, the J end by 0 bases, with 8 bases between. Germline V CDR1 and CDR2: MNHEY, SVGAGI. The DNA of the CDR3 is TGTGCCAGCAGTTACGACGGGGGCTCTGGAAACACCATATATTTT. Its translation is CASSYDGGSGNTIYF.

The rearrangement links TRBV30 to TRBJ2-1, with a tentative D call TRBD2 (5 bases). The germline CDR1 and CDR2 sequences are GTSNPN and SVGIG (reference sequence). CDR3 length: 13 amino acids. V was pared by 0 bases and J by 6 bases, with 9 bases between. The CDR3 nucleotides read TGTGCCTGGAGTGTTGGACTGATCAATGAGCAGTTCTTC. This translates into CAWSVGLINEQFF.

This chain connects TRBV7-8 to TRBJ2-2; 7 bases are shared with TRBD2. Germline V gene data show CDR1 as SGHVS and CDR2 as FQNEAQ. The CDR3 is 15 amino acids. V trimming: 6 bases; J trimming: 3 bases; junction bases outside the gene matches: 7. CDR3 in amino acids: CASRIRRGDTGELFF. The CDR3 DNA is TGTGCCAGCAGGATCCGTCGGGGGGACACCGGGGAGCTGTTTTTT.

V gene TRBV2 combines with J gene TRBJ2-7; 8 nucleotides match TRBD2. This CDR3 comprises 14 residues. Germline V gene data show CDR1 as SNHLY and CDR2 as FYNNEI. Trimming at V came to 10 bases and at J to 3 bases, leaving 11 bases not matched to a gene. This CDR3 is CATRSGGSLYEQYF. The DNA of the CDR3 is TGTGCCACTCGTTCGGGGGGGAGCCTCTACGAGCAGTACTTC. Variable domain in full (rest from reference TRBV2 and TRBJ2-7): EPEVTQTPSHQVTQMGQEVILRCVPISNHLYFYWYRQILGQKVEFLVSFYNNEISEKSEIFDDQFSVERPDGSNFTLKIRSTKLEDSAMYFCATRSGGSLYEQYFGPGTRLTVT.

The chain couples TRBV12-5 to TRBJ2-5; TRBD2 agrees at 10 bases. After removal of 1 base from V and 7 bases from J, the junction contained 9 bases not matched to a gene. Germline-derived CDR1 and CDR2 are LGHNT and FRNRAP. The CDR3 has 16 residues. CDR3 sequence (DNA): TGTGCTAGTGGTTTGGGCGCGGGACTAGCGATTGGGACCCAGTACTTC. It yields the protein CASGLGAGLAIGTQYF.

This clone has a handful of counts. The chain has TRBV6-1 and TRBJ1-2; D is unresolved. Per germline, CDR1 MNHNS and CDR2 SASEGT. The CDR3 sequence is 11 residues long. The V end was cut by 7 bases, the J end by 6 bases, with 9 bases between. The CDR3 nucleotides are TGTGCCAGCACGTGGGAGGATGGCTACACCTTC. It encodes CASTWEDGYTF.

J is TRBJ2-3 and V is TRBV5-5, with a weak D call TRBD1 (6 bases). The CDR3 runs 15 residues. V was shortened by 4 bases and J by 2 bases, with 14 bases between the two germline ends. Germline CDR1 reads SGHKS; CDR2 reads YYEKEE (reference sequence). CDR3 in amino acids: CASSPRGQPTDTQYF. DNA of the CDR3: TGTGCCAGCAGCCCCCGAGGACAGCCCACAGATACGCAGTATTTT.

This clone was recorded once. The V call is TRBV6-6, the J call TRBJ2-6; D is ambiguous. The CDR3 runs 13 residues. With 8 bases removed from V and 2 bases from J, the gap between germline ends came to 7 bases. CDR1 MNHNY and CDR2 SVGAGI come from the germline V gene (reference sequence). CDR3 sequence: CASGFAGANVLTF. The CDR3 region has the DNA TGTGCCAGCGGCTTTGCTGGGGCCAACGTCCTGACTTTC.

The V gene is TRBV6-5, the J gene TRBJ1-2, with 7 bases fitting TRBD1. J was trimmed by 3 bases and V by 6 bases; bases with no gene match: 7. Germline values: CDR1 MNHEY, CDR2 SVGAGI. This CDR3 is 14 amino acids long. CDR3 region: CASRRYGTDYGYTF. CDR3 nucleotides: TGTGCCAGCAGACGTTACGGGACAGACTATGGCTACACCTTC.

The V gene is TRBV5-1, the J gene TRBJ2-7, with TRBD1 matching 12 bases. The junction had 5 bases not matched to a gene; V was cut back by 0 bases and J by 7 bases. Germline values: CDR1 SGHRS, CDR2 YFSETQ. The CDR3 sequence is 15 residues long. This CDR3 reads CASSLGDRGLGEQYF. The CDR3 DNA reads TGCGCCAGCAGCTTGGGGGACAGGGGGCTCGGGGAGCAGTACTTC. The full variable domain, in which reference TRBV5-1 and TRBJ2-7 provide the parts outside the CDR3, is KAGVTQTPRYLIKTRGQQVTLSCSPISGHRSVSWYQQTPGQGLQFLFEYFSETQRNKGNFPGRFSGRQFSNSRSEMNVSTLELGDSALYLCASSLGDRGLGEQYFGPGTRLTVT.

The chain couples TRBV5-6 to TRBJ1-1; a weak D match, TRBD1 (6 bases). CDR1 and CDR2 (germline): SGHDT, YYEEEE. This CDR3 is 12 amino acids long. V lost 1 base, J lost 6 bases, and 7 bases lay in between. CDR3 region: CASSLSGAEAFF. Written as DNA, the CDR3 is TGTGCCAGCAGCTTGTCAGGGGCTGAAGCTTTCTTT.

This clone was found once. The chain uses TRBV5-4 and TRBJ2-2; the match to TRBD2 covers 9 bases. V was pared by 4 bases and J by 0 bases, with 7 bases of the junction left unmatched. Germline V gives CDR1 SGHNT, CDR2 YYREEE (reference sequence). The CDR3 has 17 amino acids. CDR3 in DNA: TGTGCCAGCAGCCCCAAAAGCGGGGGGTCGAACACCGGGGAGCTGTTTTTT. Protein sequence: CASSPKSGGSNTGELFF. The whole variable domain, remainder taken from reference TRBV5-4 and TRBJ2-2, is ETGVTQSPTHLIKTRGQQVTLRCSSQSGHNTVSWYQQALGQGPQFIFQYYREEENGRGNFPPRFSGLQFPNYSSELNVNALELDDSALYLCASSPKSGGSNTGELFFGEGSRLTVL.

The CDR3 DNA sequence: TGTGCCAGCAGCCCCAGGGTTTGGTCTGAAGCTTTCTTT. It is translated as CASSPRVWSEAFF. The chain couples TRBV7-2 to TRBJ1-1, with D perhaps matching TRBD1 (5 bases). The CDR3 covers 13 residues. Trimming removed 5 bases at V and 6 bases at J, with 13 bases between. Germline V gives CDR1 SGHTA, CDR2 FQGNSA.

DNA of the CDR3: TGTGCCAGCAGTCAAAGGACTAGTCCCACAGATACGCAGTATTTT. This translates into CASSQRTSPTDTQYF. The V gene is TRBV27, the J gene TRBJ2-3, with 7 nucleotides matching TRBD2. J lost 2 bases, V lost 5 bases, and 7 bases had no gene match. The CDR3 contains 15 residues. Germline values: CDR1 MNHEY, CDR2 SMNVEV (reference sequence).

The V call is TRBV5-1, the J call TRBJ1-1; 11 nucleotides align to TRBD1. Germline V lookup: CDR1 SGHRS, CDR2 YFSETQ. V lost 5 bases, J lost 6 bases, and 6 bases stayed unmatched. The CDR3 sequence is 14 residues long. Here the CDR3 reads CASRPGQGGAEAFF. Here the CDR3 DNA reads TGCGCCAGCAGACCGGGACAGGGGGGCGCTGAAGCTTTCTTT.

This clone occurred once. This chain connects TRBV6-4 to TRBJ2-7, with D maybe TRBD1 (6 bases). V lost 5 bases to trimming and J lost 6 bases, with 20 bases between them. There are 15 residues in the CDR3. From germline, CDR1 is MRHNA and CDR2 SNTAGT. The CDR3 region has the DNA TGTGCCAGCAGTTACCGCGACAGGCCCTTAGGCGAGCAGTACTTC. It encodes CASSYRDRPLGEQYF.

J is TRBJ1-5 and V is TRBV30; D unresolved. This CDR3 contains 14 residues. The V and J ends lost 1 base and 0 bases respectively, with 7 bases between them. In germline, CDR1 is GTSNPN, CDR2 SVGIG (reference sequence). Written as DNA, the CDR3 is TGTGCCTGGAGTGGGAGTAATAGCAATCAGCCCCAGCATTTT. Residues: CAWSGSNSNQPQHF.

V is TRBV5-1 and J is TRBJ2-1; 8 positions agree with TRBD2. The CDR3 runs to 16 residues. J lost 4 bases, V lost 2 bases, and 8 bases had no gene match. Germline CDR1 SGHRS, CDR2 YFSETQ. The CDR3 is CASSFRLGGGYNEQFF. CDR3 DNA sequence: TGCGCCAGCAGCTTTCGACTGGGCGGGGGGTACAATGAGCAGTTCTTC.

This clone has only a few counts. The chain links TRBV28 to TRBJ1-3, with 7 bases aligning to TRBD1. CDR3 size: 15 residues. Trimming cost V 6 bases and J 5 bases; bases outside gene matches: 10. The germline gives CDR1 MDHEN, CDR2 SYDVKM. CDR3 nucleotides: TGTGCCAGCAGCTCCGGGACAGTGATTAGAAACACCATATATTTT. This codes for CASSSGTVIRNTIYF. The full variable domain, rest sourced from reference TRBV28 and TRBJ1-3, is DVKVTQSSRYLVKRTGEKVFLECVQDMDHENMFWYRQDPGLGLRLIYFSYDVKMKEKGDIPEGYSVSREKKERFSLILESASTNQTSMYLCASSSGTVIRNTIYFGEGSWLTVV.

The chain recombines TRBV30 with TRBJ1-2, with D possibly matching TRBD1 (5 bases). Germline-derived CDR1 and CDR2 are GTSNPN and SVGIG (reference sequence). CDR3 length: 13 amino acids. The V and J ends lost 0 bases and 4 bases respectively, with 9 bases between them. The CDR3 loop is CAWSVGAGYGYTF. CDR3 coding DNA: TGTGCCTGGAGTGTAGGGGCAGGCTATGGCTACACCTTC.

The chain recombines TRBV7-8 with TRBJ2-3; 10 nucleotides match TRBD2. V was clipped by 2 bases and J by 0 bases; unmatched bases: 11. Germline V CDR1 and CDR2: SGHVS, FQNEAQ. The CDR3 extends over 19 amino acids. CDR3 loop: CASSLTRDSGGSSTDTQYF. The CDR3, as DNA: TGTGCCAGCAGCTTAACCCGAGATAGCGGGGGGTCTAGCACAGATACGCAGTATTTT.

The V call is TRBV5-1, the J call TRBJ2-3, with no clear D. The CDR3 extends over 12 amino acids. Per germline, CDR1 SGHRS and CDR2 YFSETQ. V lost 4 bases and J lost 5, with 8 bases in between. The CDR3 spells CASSMQQDTQYF. Written as DNA, the CDR3 is TGCGCCAGCAGCATGCAACAAGATACGCAGTATTTT.

The chain employs TRBV5-6 and TRBJ2-1; D is unclear. V was shortened by 5 bases and J by 4 bases, with 16 bases between the two germline ends. CDR1 and CDR2 from the germline V gene are SGHDT and YYEEEE. The CDR3 loop spans 15 amino acids. This CDR3 reads CASSEKISIYNEQFF. Here the CDR3 DNA reads TGTGCCAGCAGTGAGAAGATATCGATATACAATGAGCAGTTCTTC. Based on the CDR3 plus reference TRBV5-6 and TRBJ2-1, the full variable domain is DAGVTQSPTHLIKTRGQQVTLRCSPKSGHDTVSWYQQALGQGPQFIFQYYEEEERQRGNFPDRFSGHQFPNYSSELNVNALLLGDSALYLCASSEKISIYNEQFFGPGTRLTVL.

The J gene is TRBJ2-5, the V gene TRBV10-3; D may be TRBD2 (6 bases). Germline V gives CDR1 ENHRY, CDR2 SYGVKD. The germline V and J ends were trimmed by 11 bases and 5 bases, with 9 bases remaining between them. The CDR3 spans 10 residues. CDR3: CAPLAETQYF. The DNA for the CDR3 is TGTGCCCCTCTAGCGGAGACCCAGTACTTC.

This clone has just one count. V is TRBV10-1 and J is TRBJ1-1; D perhaps matches TRBD1 (6 bases). This CDR3 contains 14 residues. The germline V gene has CDR1 WNHNN and CDR2 SYGVQD (reference sequence). V was pared by 7 bases and J by 3 bases, with 15 bases between. The CDR3 nucleotides read TGCGCCAGCAAAGAACAGGGTACCGACACTGAAGCTTTCTTT. Protein sequence: CASKEQGTDTEAFF.